This TCR beta chain emerged from a study of Graves' ophthalmopathy and Graves' hyperthyroidism. The authors amplified TCR beta CDR3 regions, and they did so from RNA transcripts for repertoire sequencing. First-round RT-PCR with HTBI primers preceded a second-round multiplex PCR. TCRdb re-derived calls from the multiplex PCR reads in MiXCR, one entry per CDR3 protein. Here the sample spans roughly 160,000 distinct CDR3 sequences, 39% being singletons. This clonotype was seen at least ten times. The CDR3 length is 16 residues. Germline lookup yields CDR1 KGHDR and CDR2 SFDVKD. The trim removed 5 bases at V and 7 bases at J, leaving 12 bases unmatched.

This TCR was sampled from a man aged 25-40 years with Graves' ophthalmopathy. The specimen sequenced was peripheral blood. This chain uses TRBV24-1 with TRBJ1-5; 8 nucleotides match TRBD1. CDR3 DNA sequence: TGTGCCACCAGTGGACCCGACAGGGGCTCCGAACAGCCCCAGCATTTT. The encoded protein is CATSGPDRGSEQPQHF.